The 11 T cell receptor beta chains listed next were all sequenced from one sample in a study of Ad26.COV2.S vaccination and SARS-CoV-2 variants. Treatment defined: some 20 received Ad26.COV2.S at low or high dose, single or two shots; about 5 received placebo; per-sample allocation not given. All samples were drawn on day 63, counting from the first vaccine or placebo injection. TCRdb's copy holds only in-frame clones and misses some; the assay was immunoSEQ multiplex PCR. This repertoire shows about 240,000 clones, roughly 88% found once; its top ten account for around 10%. Source: peripheral blood, taken in a trial of Ad26.COV2.S vaccine versus placebo. The receptors here all came from a person between 18 and 59 years old who received the Ad26.COV2.S COVID-19 vaccine or a placebo.

The gene calls are TRBV30 and TRBJ2-5, with a possible D match to TRBD1 (6 bases). Germline lookup yields CDR1 GTSNPN and CDR2 SVGIG (reference sequence). The CDR3 loop spans 16 amino acids. V dropped 1 base and J dropped 5 bases, with 20 bases sitting between them. The chain's CDR3 is CAWSALRAGVKETQYF. CDR3 DNA: TGTGCCTGGAGTGCCCTCCGAGCAGGGGTAAAGGAGACCCAGTACTTC.

This rearrangement joins TRBV5-4 to TRBJ2-5; TRBD1 aligns across 7 bases. CDR3 size: 14 residues. V shed 7 bases, J shed 5 bases, and the junction held 11 bases outside the gene matches. The germline V gene encodes CDR1 SGHNT and CDR2 YYREEE (reference sequence). CDR3 protein: CASARTTGDETQYF. The CDR3 DNA reads TGTGCCAGCGCGAGGACAACAGGGGACGAGACCCAGTACTTC.

V and J are TRBV19 and TRBJ1-4; D is possibly TRBD1 (6 bases). Deletions cut 3 bases from V and 0 bases from J, with 11 bases between. This CDR3 region has 16 residues. Looked up from germline, CDR1 is LNHDA and CDR2 is SQIVND (reference sequence). The CDR3 is CASSIGTPTTNEKLFF. The CDR3 DNA sequence: TGTGCCAGTAGTATTGGGACACCCACAACTAATGAAAAACTGTTTTTT. Supplemented by reference TRBV19 and TRBJ1-4, the full variable domain reads DGGITQSPKYLFRKEGQNVTLSCEQNLNHDAMYWYRQDPGQGLRLIYYSQIVNDFQKGDIAEGYSVSREKKESFPLTVTSAQKNPTAFYLCASSIGTPTTNEKLFFGSGTQLSVL.

This sequence joins TRBV5-1 and TRBJ2-2; D is unresolved. Germline assignment: CDR1 SGHRS and CDR2 YFSETQ. The CDR3 is made up of 14 amino acids. Trimming cost V 2 bases and J 4 bases, with 9 bases left between them. Written as DNA, the CDR3 is TGCGCCAGCAGCTTAACAGCAACCACCGGGGAGCTGTTTTTT. Residues: CASSLTATTGELFF.

The DNA of the CDR3 is TGTGCCAGCAGCCAGGGACAGAAAAATGAAAAACTGTTTTTT. Translation gives CASSQGQKNEKLFF. The chain combines TRBV7-9 with TRBJ1-4; 7 bases are a match to TRBD1. V was clipped by 5 bases and J by 5 bases; unmatched bases: 5. The CDR3 runs 14 residues. CDR1 and CDR2 from the germline V gene are SEHNR and FQNEAQ (reference sequence).

The rearrangement joins TRBV28 to TRBJ2-7; 8 positions agree with TRBD1. In germline, CDR1 is MDHEN, CDR2 SYDVKM. With V trimmed by 6 bases and J by 0 bases, 10 bases remained unmatched. The CDR3 contains 16 residues. In nucleotides, the CDR3 is TGTGCCAGCAGCCTAATCAGGACAGGGACCTCCTACGAGCAGTACTTC. Its protein is CASSLIRTGTSYEQYF.

The V gene is TRBV7-2, the J gene TRBJ2-1, with 10 bases that match TRBD1. Trimming at V came to 5 bases and at J to 6 bases, leaving 10 bases not matched to a gene. CDR1 and CDR2 from the germline V gene are SGHTA and FQGNSA. The CDR3 is 16 residues long. The CDR3 DNA reads as TGTGCCAGCAGCCGCACCGGGACAGGGGTGGGCAATGAGCAGTTCTTC. Amino acids: CASSRTGTGVGNEQFF.

This clone was seen more than once but under ten times. The chain uses TRBV12-3 or TRBV12-4 and TRBJ1-1; no definite D call. V dropped 5 bases and J dropped 8 bases, with 3 bases sitting between them. The length of the CDR3 is 9 residues. The CDR3 here is CASSPEAFF. CDR3 DNA: TGTGCCAGCAGTCCCGAAGCTTTCTTT.

The DNA for the CDR3 is TGTGCCAGCAGTTTGGCCGGGACGGTCGAGCTCGGGCAGTACTTC. It translates to CASSLAGTVELGQYF. The chain recombines TRBV28 with TRBJ2-7; possibly TRBD1 or TRBD2 for D (5 bases each). In germline, CDR1 is MDHEN, CDR2 SYDVKM. Trimming took off 3 bases at V and 9 bases at J, with 21 bases between the two ends. The CDR3 sequence is 15 residues long.

V is TRBV7-3 and J is TRBJ2-1; the match to TRBD2 covers 11 bases. Per the germline V gene, CDR1 is SGHTA and CDR2 is FQGTGA. This CDR3 comprises 15 residues. Trimming removed 4 bases from V and 4 bases from J; junction bases left unmatched: 3. The chain's CDR3 is CASSSGLAEYNEQFF. The CDR3 DNA follows: TGTGCCAGCAGCTCGGGACTAGCGGAATACAATGAGCAGTTCTTC.

The V call is TRBV28, the J call TRBJ1-2; no definite D call. Germline CDR1 and CDR2: MDHEN and SYDVKM. Trimming left V 6 bases short and J 7 bases short, with 18 bases between. This CDR3 has 14 residues. For the CDR3, the DNA is TGTGCCAGCAGCCCCGCCGGTGAGCTTCTTGGCTACACCTTC. Its protein product is CASSPAGELLGYTF.